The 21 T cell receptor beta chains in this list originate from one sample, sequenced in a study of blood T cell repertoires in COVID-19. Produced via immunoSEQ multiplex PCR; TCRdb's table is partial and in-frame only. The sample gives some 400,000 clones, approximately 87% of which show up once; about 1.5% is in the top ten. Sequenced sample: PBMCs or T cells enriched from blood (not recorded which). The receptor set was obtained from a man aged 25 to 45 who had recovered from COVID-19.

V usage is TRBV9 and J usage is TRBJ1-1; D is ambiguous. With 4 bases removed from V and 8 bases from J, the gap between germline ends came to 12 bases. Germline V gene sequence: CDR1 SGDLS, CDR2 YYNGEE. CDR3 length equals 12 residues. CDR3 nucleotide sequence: TGTGCCAGCAGCCCAGGTAGCGGAGAAGCTTTCTTT. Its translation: CASSPGSGEAFF.

This CDR3 is CASSQDAGMNTEAFF. The CDR3 DNA reads as TGTGCCAGCAGCCAAGACGCAGGGATGAACACTGAAGCTTTCTTT. The chain links TRBV3-1 (or the pseudogene TRBV3-2) to TRBJ1-1; D may be TRBD1 (5 bases). The CDR3 is 15 residues long. V shed 0 bases and J shed 0 bases, with 8 bases lying between them. The V gene's germline CDR1 is LGHDT and CDR2 YNNKEL (reference sequence).

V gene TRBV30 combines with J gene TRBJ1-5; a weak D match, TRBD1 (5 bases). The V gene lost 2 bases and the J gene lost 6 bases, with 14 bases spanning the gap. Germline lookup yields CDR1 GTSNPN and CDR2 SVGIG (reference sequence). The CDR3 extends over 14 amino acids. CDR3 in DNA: TGTGCCTGGAGTTTCGCAGGGAACGGTCAGCCCCAGCATTTT. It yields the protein CAWSFAGNGQPQHF.

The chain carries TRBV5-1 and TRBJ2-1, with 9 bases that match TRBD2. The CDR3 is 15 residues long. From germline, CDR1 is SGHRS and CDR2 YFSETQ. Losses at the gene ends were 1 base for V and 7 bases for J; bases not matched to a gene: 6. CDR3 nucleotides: TGCGCCAGCAGCTTGTTGGTCAGCGGGGGGAATGAGCAGTTCTTC. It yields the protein CASSLLVSGGNEQFF.

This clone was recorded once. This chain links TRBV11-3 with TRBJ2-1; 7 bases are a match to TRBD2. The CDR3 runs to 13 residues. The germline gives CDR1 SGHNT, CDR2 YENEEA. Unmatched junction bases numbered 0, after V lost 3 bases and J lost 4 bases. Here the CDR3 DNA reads TGTGCCAGCAGCTTCGGGAGGTACAATGAGCAGTTCTTC. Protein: CASSFGRYNEQFF.

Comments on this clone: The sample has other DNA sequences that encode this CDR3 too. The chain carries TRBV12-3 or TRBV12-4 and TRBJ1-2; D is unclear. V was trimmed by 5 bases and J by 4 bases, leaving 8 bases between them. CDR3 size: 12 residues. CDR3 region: CASSPGLYGYTF. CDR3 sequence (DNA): TGTGCCAGCAGTCCCGGACTCTATGGCTACACCTTC.

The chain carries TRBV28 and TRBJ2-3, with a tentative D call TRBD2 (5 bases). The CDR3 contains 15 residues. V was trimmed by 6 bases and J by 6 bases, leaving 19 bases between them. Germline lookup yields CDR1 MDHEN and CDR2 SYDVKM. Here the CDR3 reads CASSSPAVQSDTQYF. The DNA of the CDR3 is TGTGCCAGCAGCTCCCCAGCGGTACAGTCGGATACGCAGTATTTT.

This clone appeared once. The CDR3 DNA reads as TGTGCCAGCAGTCCCCCGTGGCAGGCTTGGAACACTGAAGCTTTCTTT. The encoded protein is CASSPPWQAWNTEAFF. The J gene is TRBJ1-1, the V gene TRBV28, with D uncertain. This CDR3 has 16 amino acids. CDR1 and CDR2 (germline): MDHEN, SYDVKM. Trimming removed 5 bases from V and 1 base from J, with 17 bases in between.

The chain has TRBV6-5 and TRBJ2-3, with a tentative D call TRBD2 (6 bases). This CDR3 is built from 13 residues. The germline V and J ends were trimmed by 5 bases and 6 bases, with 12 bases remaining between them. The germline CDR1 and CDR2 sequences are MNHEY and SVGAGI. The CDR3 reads CASSLRTIDTQYF. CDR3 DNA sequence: TGTGCCAGCAGTCTCCGGACTATTGATACGCAGTATTTT.

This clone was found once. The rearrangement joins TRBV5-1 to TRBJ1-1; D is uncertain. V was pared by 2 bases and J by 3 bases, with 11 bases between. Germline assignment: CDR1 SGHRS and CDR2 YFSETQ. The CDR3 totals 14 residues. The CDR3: CASSFSGSDTEAFF. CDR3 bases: TGCGCCAGCAGCTTTTCGGGGTCTGACACTGAAGCTTTCTTT.

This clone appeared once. Here the CDR3 reads CASSFPGSEAFF. CDR3 in DNA: TGTGCCAGCAGTTTCCCAGGTTCTGAAGCTTTCTTT. This rearrangement joins TRBV28 to TRBJ1-1, with D unclear. V was shortened by 3 bases and J by 6 bases, with 8 bases between the two germline ends. Germline V gene lookup returns CDR1 MDHEN and CDR2 SYDVKM. The CDR3 loop spans 12 amino acids.

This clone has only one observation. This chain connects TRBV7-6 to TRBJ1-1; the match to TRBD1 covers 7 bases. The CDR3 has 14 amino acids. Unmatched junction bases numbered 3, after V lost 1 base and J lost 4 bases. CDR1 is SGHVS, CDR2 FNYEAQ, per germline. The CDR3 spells CASSLGDRATEAFF. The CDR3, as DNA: TGTGCCAGCAGCTTAGGAGACAGGGCCACTGAAGCTTTCTTT.

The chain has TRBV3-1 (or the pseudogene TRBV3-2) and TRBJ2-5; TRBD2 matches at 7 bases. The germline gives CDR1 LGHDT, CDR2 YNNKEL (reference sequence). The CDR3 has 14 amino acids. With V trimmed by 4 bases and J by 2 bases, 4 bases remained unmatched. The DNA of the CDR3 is TGTGCCAGCAGCCCGGGGGGAGGACAAGAGACCCAGTACTTC. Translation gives CASSPGGGQETQYF.

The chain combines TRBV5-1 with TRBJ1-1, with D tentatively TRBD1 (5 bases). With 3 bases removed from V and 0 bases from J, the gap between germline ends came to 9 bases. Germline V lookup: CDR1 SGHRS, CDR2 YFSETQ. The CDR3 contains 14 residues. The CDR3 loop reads CASSWAGMNTEAFF. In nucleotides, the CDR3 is TGCGCCAGCAGCTGGGCAGGGATGAACACTGAAGCTTTCTTT.

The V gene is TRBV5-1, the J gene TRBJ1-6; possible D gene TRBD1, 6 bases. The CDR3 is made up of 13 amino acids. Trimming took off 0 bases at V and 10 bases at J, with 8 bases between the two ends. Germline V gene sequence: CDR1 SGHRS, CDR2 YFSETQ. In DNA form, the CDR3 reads TGCGCCAGCAGCTTGGGGACAGACTCACCCCTCCACTTT. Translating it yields CASSLGTDSPLHF.

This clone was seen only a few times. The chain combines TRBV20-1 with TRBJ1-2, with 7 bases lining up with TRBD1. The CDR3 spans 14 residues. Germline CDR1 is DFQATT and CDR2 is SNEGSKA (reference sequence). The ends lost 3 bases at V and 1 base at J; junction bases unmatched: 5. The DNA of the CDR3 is TGCAGTGCTAGTCTCTCAGGGGGTAACTATGGCTACACCTTC. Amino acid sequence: CSASLSGGNYGYTF.

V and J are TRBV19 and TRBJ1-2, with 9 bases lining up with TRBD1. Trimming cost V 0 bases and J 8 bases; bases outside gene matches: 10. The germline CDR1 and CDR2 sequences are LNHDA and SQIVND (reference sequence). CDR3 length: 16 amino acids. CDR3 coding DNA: TGTGCCAGTAGTATAGATCGCTACGGGACAGGGAGGGGCTACACCTTC. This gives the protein CASSIDRYGTGRGYTF.

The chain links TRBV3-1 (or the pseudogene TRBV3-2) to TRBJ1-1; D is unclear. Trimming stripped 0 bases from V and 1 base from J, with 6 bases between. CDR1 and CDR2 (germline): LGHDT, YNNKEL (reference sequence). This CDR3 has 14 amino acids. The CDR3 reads CASSQESGNTEAFF. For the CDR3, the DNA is TGTGCCAGCAGCCAAGAGTCGGGGAACACTGAAGCTTTCTTT.

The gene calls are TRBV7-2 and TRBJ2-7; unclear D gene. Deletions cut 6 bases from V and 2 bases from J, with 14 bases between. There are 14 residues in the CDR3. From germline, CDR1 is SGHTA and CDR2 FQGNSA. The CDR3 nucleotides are TGTGCCAGCAGTTCCTTCACAGAGACCTACGAGCAGTACTTC. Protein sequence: CASSSFTETYEQYF.

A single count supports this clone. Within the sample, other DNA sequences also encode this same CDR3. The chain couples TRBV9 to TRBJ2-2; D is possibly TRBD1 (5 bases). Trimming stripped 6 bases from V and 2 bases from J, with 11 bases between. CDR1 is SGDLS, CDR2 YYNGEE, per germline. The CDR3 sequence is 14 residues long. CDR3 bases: TGTGCCAGCAACGACAGAGAAAACACCGGGGAGCTGTTTTTT. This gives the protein CASNDRENTGELFF.

Written as DNA, the CDR3 is TGCGCCAGCAGCCCTGAGGGACAGTTGGCCGGGGAGCTGTTTTTT. Translation gives CASSPEGQLAGELFF. The rearrangement links TRBV5-1 to TRBJ2-2, with 7 bases that match TRBD1. Per germline, CDR1 SGHRS and CDR2 YFSETQ. Trimming cost V 4 bases and J 6 bases; bases outside gene matches: 9. The CDR3 consists of 15 residues. Full variable domain (rest looked up from reference TRBV5-1 and TRBJ2-2): KAGVTQTPRYLIKTRGQQVTLSCSPISGHRSVSWYQQTPGQGLQFLFEYFSETQRNKGNFPGRFSGRQFSNSRSEMNVSTLELGDSALYLCASSPEGQLAGELFFGEGSRLTVL.